These 18 T cell receptor beta chains came from one sample sequenced in a study of T cells in Graves' hyperthyroidism and ophthalmopathy. Researchers amplified the TCR beta CDR3 regions from RNA transcripts. A set of HTBI primers served as the primers for a first-round RT-PCR of the TCR CDR3. TCRdb independently ran MiXCR on the multiplex PCR reads; one entry per CDR3 protein. The sample consists of some 98,000 distinct CDR3 sequences, 35% to 45% of them appearing once. Sequencing was performed on peripheral blood or thyroid tissue (not recorded which). All receptors derive from a woman aged 25 to 39 with Graves' hyperthyroidism.

This clonotype was detected many times. The chain combines TRBV7-8 with TRBJ1-1, with D uncertain. CDR3 length: 14 amino acids. CDR1 SGHVS and CDR2 FQNEAQ come from the germline V gene. Trimming took 5 bases from V and 0 from J, leaving 10 bases between them. CDR3 in amino acids: CASSPTLLNTEAFF. CDR3 coding DNA: TGTGCCAGCAGCCCGACCCTATTGAACACTGAAGCTTTCTTT.

The V gene is TRBV2, the J gene TRBJ2-2; 7 bases agree with TRBD1. V lost 9 bases, J lost 0 bases, and 4 bases stayed unmatched. Germline values: CDR1 SNHLY, CDR2 FYNNEI. The CDR3 extends over 14 amino acids. DNA for the CDR3: TGTGCCAGGGGGGACAGAGCGAACACCGGGGAGCTGTTTTTT. This translates into CARGDRANTGELFF. The full variable domain, its missing parts supplied by reference TRBV2 and TRBJ2-2, is EPEVTQTPSHQVTQMGQEVILRCVPISNHLYFYWYRQILGQKVEFLVSFYNNEISEKSEIFDDQFSVERPDGSNFTLKIRSTKLEDSAMYFCARGDRANTGELFFGEGSRLTVL.

The table lists this clonotype with a few counts. This chain connects TRBV7-2 to TRBJ2-6; 13 nucleotides line up with TRBD2. This CDR3 spans 18 amino acids. V trimming: 5 bases; J trimming: 0 bases; junction bases outside the gene matches: 4. Germline CDR1 and CDR2: SGHTA and FQGNSA. CDR3 sequence reads: CASSRTSGSISGANVLTF. The CDR3 nucleotides are TGTGCCAGCAGCAGGACTAGCGGGAGCATCTCTGGGGCCAACGTCCTGACTTTC.

The table lists this clonotype with many counts. This sequence joins TRBV9 and TRBJ2-5; TRBD1 is a possible D gene (6 bases). Trimming stripped 3 bases from V and 5 bases from J, with 17 bases between. The CDR3 is 15 amino acids. CDR1 is SGDLS, CDR2 YYNGEE, per germline. CDR3: CASSGRTASSETQYF. As DNA, the CDR3 is TGTGCCAGCAGCGGCCGGACAGCCTCTAGCGAGACCCAGTACTTC.

This clonotype was detected many times. The genes are TRBV10-3 and TRBJ2-3; 9 positions match TRBD2. Germline V gene sequence: CDR1 ENHRY, CDR2 SYGVKD. V lost 4 bases, J lost 5 bases, and 7 bases stayed unmatched. This CDR3 has 15 amino acids. The CDR3 loop reads CAISGAAGGLDTQYF. The CDR3 DNA sequence: TGTGCCATCAGTGGGGCAGCGGGAGGACTAGATACGCAGTATTTT.

This clonotype appeared many times. The V gene is TRBV10-3, the J gene TRBJ1-6, with D uncertain. Trimming pared 3 bases from V and 16 bases from J, leaving 13 bases between. This CDR3 is built from 12 residues. The germline gives CDR1 ENHRY, CDR2 SYGVKD. DNA for the CDR3: TGTGCCATCAGTGAACGGGCGTTGGGGCTCCACTTT. Its protein is CAISERALGLHF.

The table lists this clonotype with many counts. The chain carries TRBV2 and TRBJ1-1; 8 bases are shared with TRBD1. Unmatched junction bases numbered 6, after V lost 6 bases and J lost 3 bases. This CDR3 spans 14 amino acids. Germline V gives CDR1 SNHLY, CDR2 FYNNEI. In nucleotides, the CDR3 is TGTGCCAGCAGCCGGGACAGGACAGACACTGAAGCTTTCTTT. Translated: CASSRDRTDTEAFF.

This sequence joins TRBV13 and TRBJ2-5, with TRBD1 matching 11 bases. V was pared by 4 bases and J by 4 bases, with 8 bases of the junction left unmatched. Germline assignment: CDR1 PRHDT and CDR2 FYEKMQ (reference sequence). The CDR3 consists of 16 residues. For the CDR3, the DNA is TGTGCCAGCAGCTCCTCCGGGACAGGGGGAGGAGAGACCCAGTACTTC. Encoded protein: CASSSSGTGGGETQYF.

This clonotype showed up many times. The chain combines TRBV28 with TRBJ1-2, with TRBD1 identical over 9 bases. Germline V gene sequence: CDR1 MDHEN, CDR2 SYDVKM. The V and J ends lost 1 base and 5 bases, in that order; junction bases with no gene match: 5. The CDR3 contains 15 residues. The CDR3 coding sequence is TGTGCCAGCAGTTTATCCACAGGGGGCACGTATGGCTACACCTTC. Residues: CASSLSTGGTYGYTF.

Points on this clonotype: An end of the junction does not agree with germline; a read error may underlie this. The chain carries TRBV5-1 and TRBJ2-6, with a possible D match to TRBD1 (5 bases). CDR1 is SGHRS, CDR2 YFSETQ, per germline. The CDR3 is 15 amino acids. CDR3 residues: CASSWILSGANVLAF. The CDR3 DNA follows: TGCGCCAGCAGCTGGATCCTCTCTGGGGCCAACGTCCTGGCTTTC.

The sample holds many counts of this clonotype. J is TRBJ2-3 and V is TRBV20-1; possible D gene TRBD2, 5 bases. Looked up from germline, CDR1 is DFQATT and CDR2 is SNEGSKA (reference sequence). V was clipped by 6 bases and J by 6 bases, with 13 bases between them. This CDR3 comprises 12 residues. Written as DNA, the CDR3 is TGCAGTGCCCCCCCCGGGGAGGATACGCAGTATTTT. Translation gives CSAPPGEDTQYF.

The chain recombines TRBV15 with TRBJ2-5, with TRBD2 matching over 9 bases. Trimming removed 1 base from V and 5 bases from J; junction bases left unmatched: 11. Germline values: CDR1 LNHNV, CDR2 YYDKDF (reference sequence). CDR3 length equals 17 residues. CDR3 in amino acids: CATSRGGGSGSRETQYF. For the CDR3, the DNA is TGTGCCACCAGCAGAGGAGGGGGTAGCGGGAGTCGGGAGACCCAGTACTTC.

This clonotype showed up many times. V usage is TRBV12-5 and J usage is TRBJ1-2, with D hard to call. From germline, CDR1 is LGHNT and CDR2 FRNRAP. The CDR3 covers 12 residues. V was trimmed by 5 bases and J by 8 bases, leaving 12 bases between them. The CDR3 DNA reads TGTGCTAGTGGTGGGAACTGGGGAGGCTACACCTTC. Translating it yields CASGGNWGGYTF.

The chain employs TRBV2 and TRBJ1-1, with D unclear. Trimming took off 8 bases at V and 5 bases at J, with 18 bases between the two ends. The CDR3 length is 14 residues. Germline lookup yields CDR1 SNHLY and CDR2 FYNNEI. CDR3 DNA sequence: TGTGCCAGCTCACCAGAGTCTCACGGTACTGAAGCTTTCTTT. Its translation is CASSPESHGTEAFF.

The sample holds many counts of this clonotype. This chain connects TRBV9 to TRBJ1-3; unclear D gene. The CDR3 sequence is 14 residues long. Germline V lookup: CDR1 SGDLS, CDR2 YYNGEE. V was pared by 0 bases and J by 0 bases, with 4 bases between. In nucleotides, the CDR3 is TGTGCCAGCAGCGTAGGGAGCTCTGGAAACACCATATATTTT. Protein product: CASSVGSSGNTIYF. The full variable domain, with the rest looked up from reference TRBV9 and TRBJ1-3, is DSGVTQTPKHLITATGQRVTLRCSPRSGDLSVYWYQQSLDQGLQFLIQYYNGEERAKGNILERFSAQQFPDLHSELNLSSLELGDSALYFCASSVGSSGNTIYFGEGSWLTVV.

This clonotype was seen at least ten times. The rearrangement links TRBV30 to TRBJ1-6; no firm D call. Germline CDR1 is GTSNPN and CDR2 is SVGIG (reference sequence). There are 13 residues in the CDR3. Trimming took off 5 bases at V and 6 bases at J, with 11 bases between the two ends. The CDR3, as DNA: TGTGCCTGGTCGCCCAGCCTTAATTCACCCCTCCACTTT. It is translated as CAWSPSLNSPLHF.

The chain uses TRBV19 and TRBJ1-6; TRBD1 matches 10 bases. V gave up 5 bases and J gave up 7 bases; unmatched junction bases: 5. This CDR3 is 15 amino acids long. Germline V CDR1 and CDR2: LNHDA, SQIVND (reference sequence). CDR3 protein: CASSPGTGENSPLHF. CDR3 coding DNA: TGTGCCAGTAGTCCCGGGACAGGGGAAAATTCACCCCTCCACTTT.

This clonotype occurred many times. V and J are TRBV6-1 and TRBJ2-7, with a weak D call TRBD1 (6 bases). Germline loops: CDR1 MNHNS, CDR2 SASEGT. The CDR3 is 15 residues long. Trimming shortened V by 6 bases and J by 3 bases, and 18 bases separated the two germline ends. The CDR3 DNA reads as TGTGCCAGCAGGGACCCCCCAGGGGCCCGCTACGAGCAGTACTTC. This encodes CASRDPPGARYEQYF.